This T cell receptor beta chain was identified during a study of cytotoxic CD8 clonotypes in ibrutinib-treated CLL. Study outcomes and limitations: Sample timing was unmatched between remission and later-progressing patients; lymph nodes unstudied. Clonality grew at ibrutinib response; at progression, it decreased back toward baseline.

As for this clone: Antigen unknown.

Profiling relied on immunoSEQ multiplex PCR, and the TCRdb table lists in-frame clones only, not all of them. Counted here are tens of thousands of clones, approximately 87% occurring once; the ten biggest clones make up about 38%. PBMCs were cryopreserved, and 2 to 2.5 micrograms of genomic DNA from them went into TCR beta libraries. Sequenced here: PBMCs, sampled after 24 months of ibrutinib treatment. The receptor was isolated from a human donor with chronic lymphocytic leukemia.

The CDR3 protein is CASSLSSGSPYEQYF. The CDR3, as DNA: TGTGCCAGTAGTTTAAGTAGCGGGAGCCCCTACGAGCAGTACTTC. V gene TRBV19 combines with J gene TRBJ2-7; 9 nucleotides match TRBD2. Germline V gene sequence: CDR1 LNHDA, CDR2 SQIVND (reference sequence). J gave up 2 bases and V 5 bases, and 7 bases lay outside the gene matches. The CDR3 extends over 15 amino acids.